This is a list of T cell receptor beta chains from one sample in a study of T cells in localized non-small cell lung cancer. Produced via immunoSEQ multiplex PCR; TCRdb's table is partial and in-frame only. The sample contains about 72,000 clones, approximately 84% of which appear only once. The sequencing here drew on peripheral blood, taken before any cancer treatment. The source is an older female donor with stage I lung adenocarcinoma. The CDR3 runs from the conserved cysteine through the conserved F or W. The D gene is left open where the match is weak. Size tells how often a clone was seen (once, few, many) or the class of an expanded clone, and some rows leave it out.

clone size: -; D gene: TRBD1; V gene: TRBV7-9; J gene: TRBJ1-3; CDR3 DNA: TGTGCCAGCAGCCTAGGGACAGGGGGCCACACCATATATTTT; CDR3 protein: CASSLGTGGHTIYF
clone size: once; D gene: -; V gene: TRBV29-1; J gene: TRBJ1-2; CDR3 DNA: TGCAGCGTTGTGGAGGGACCCTTTAAGAACTATGGCTACACCTTC; CDR3 protein: CSVVEGPFKNYGYTF
clone size: -; D gene: -; V gene: TRBV19; J gene: TRBJ1-1; CDR3 DNA: TGTGCCAGTAGTATCTCCCAGCTTAACACTGAAGCTTTCTTT; CDR3 protein: CASSISQLNTEAFF
clone size: -; D gene: TRBD2; V gene: TRBV6-1; J gene: TRBJ2-1; CDR3 DNA: TGTGCCAGCCAGGGACTAGCGGGCTCCTACAATGAGCAGTTCTTC; CDR3 protein: CASQGLAGSYNEQFF
clone size: once; D gene: -; V gene: TRBV21-1; J gene: TRBJ2-1; CDR3 DNA: TGTGCCAGCAGCAAAGACGGCGGGGGGGAATTCAATGAGCAGTTCTTC; CDR3 protein: CASSKDGGGEFNEQFF
clone size: -; D gene: TRBD1; V gene: TRBV19; J gene: TRBJ2-1; CDR3 DNA: TGTGCCAGTAGTCTGGACAGGGGCCCGGAGAGGGCCTACAATGAGCAGTTCTTC; CDR3 protein: CASSLDRGPERAYNEQFF
clone size: -; D gene: -; V gene: TRBV28; J gene: TRBJ2-1; CDR3 DNA: TGTGCCAGCAGCTTCAGCAGGGTGAAGGAGTTCTTC; CDR3 protein: CASSFSRVKEFF
clone size: -; D gene: TRBD1; V gene: TRBV9; J gene: TRBJ2-5; CDR3 DNA: TGTGCCAGCAGCCCCCAGGGGGATCCTCAAGAGACCCAGTACTTC; CDR3 protein: CASSPQGDPQETQYF
clone size: few; D gene: -; V gene: TRBV7-6; J gene: TRBJ1-5; CDR3 DNA: TGTGCCAGCAGCGTAGGACACTATCAGCCCCAGCATTTT; CDR3 protein: CASSVGHYQPQHF
clone size: -; D gene: -; V gene: TRBV6-4; J gene: TRBJ1-2; CDR3 DNA: TGTGCCAGCAGTGGAGCCGCGGGTGGCTACACCTTC; CDR3 protein: CASSGAAGGYTF
clone size: -; D gene: -; V gene: TRBV5-1; J gene: TRBJ2-3; CDR3 DNA: TGCGCCAGCAGCTTGGGCCCCATTTCTAGCACAGATACGCAGTATTTT; CDR3 protein: CASSLGPISSTDTQYF
clone size: -; D gene: -; V gene: TRBV4-3; J gene: TRBJ2-3; CDR3 DNA: TGCGCCAGCAGCCAAGGGCTAGCAGGTGACGGTACGCAGTATTTT; CDR3 protein: CASSQGLAGDGTQYF
clone size: -; D gene: -; V gene: TRBV7-2; J gene: TRBJ2-3; CDR3 DNA: TGTGCCAGCAGCTTAGAGGGCACGCGGAATACGCAGTATTTT; CDR3 protein: CASSLEGTRNTQYF
clone size: -; D gene: TRBD2; V gene: TRBV2; J gene: TRBJ2-2; CDR3 DNA: TGTGCCAGCAGGGGACTAGCGGGAGCAGCCGGGGAGCTGTTTTTT; CDR3 protein: CASRGLAGAAGELFF
clone size: -; D gene: -; V gene: TRBV18; J gene: TRBJ2-3; CDR3 DNA: TGTGCCAGCTCACCGTCTGTCGGGGGCTTGACAGATACGCAGTATTTT; CDR3 protein: CASSPSVGGLTDTQYF
clone size: -; D gene: TRBD1; V gene: TRBV4-1; J gene: TRBJ1-2; CDR3 DNA: TGCGCCAGCAGACCGACAGGGACTGTTAACTATGGCTACACCTTC; CDR3 protein: CASRPTGTVNYGYTF
clone size: -; D gene: -; V gene: TRBV5-5; J gene: TRBJ1-6; CDR3 DNA: TGTGCCAGCAGCTGGCAGCAGGGAAATTCACCCCTCCACTTT; CDR3 protein: CASSWQQGNSPLHF
clone size: few; D gene: -; V gene: TRBV20-1; J gene: TRBJ2-1; CDR3 DNA: TGCAGCTCCTTCTACGAGCAGTTCTTC; CDR3 protein: CSSFYEQFF
clone size: -; D gene: -; V gene: TRBV2; J gene: TRBJ2-5; CDR3 DNA: TGTGCCAGCACCATCCCCGCCAGGGGCCAGACCCAGTACTTC; CDR3 protein: CASTIPARGQTQYF
clone size: -; D gene: -; V gene: TRBV28; J gene: TRBJ2-1; CDR3 DNA: TGTGCCAGCGAAGGGACTTTTATAAACAATGAGCAGTTCTTC; CDR3 protein: CASEGTFINNEQFF
clone size: -; D gene: -; V gene: TRBV7-2; J gene: TRBJ1-3; CDR3 DNA: TGTGCCAGCAGCTTAGTGGGGGGTAGCTCTGGAAACACCATATATTTT; CDR3 protein: CASSLVGGSSGNTIYF
clone size: -; D gene: -; V gene: TRBV19; J gene: TRBJ1-4; CDR3 DNA: TGTGCCAGTAGGGACACTGCTAGCCAAGGAAAACTGTTTTTT; CDR3 protein: CASRDTASQGKLFF
clone size: -; D gene: -; V gene: TRBV19; J gene: TRBJ2-7; CDR3 DNA: TGTGCCAGTAGTCCCCGCGAGGGCGACCACATCCCGTACGAGCAGTACTTC; CDR3 protein: CASSPREGDHIPYEQYF
clone size: few; D gene: -; V gene: TRBV7-9; J gene: TRBJ1-6; CDR3 DNA: TGTGCCAGCAGCCCACTGGGGGCAGGGGATAATTCACCCCTCCACTTT; CDR3 protein: CASSPLGAGDNSPLHF
clone size: -; D gene: -; V gene: TRBV10-3; J gene: TRBJ2-3; CDR3 DNA: TGTGCCATCAGTGGCCGGGGGAGCACAGATACGCAGTATTTT; CDR3 protein: CAISGRGSTDTQYF
clone size: -; D gene: TRBD1; V gene: TRBV5-4; J gene: TRBJ2-7; CDR3 DNA: TGTGCCAGCAGCCCGGACAGGGTGGCCTACGAGCAGTACTTC; CDR3 protein: CASSPDRVAYEQYF
clone size: -; D gene: -; V gene: TRBV6-5; J gene: TRBJ2-2; CDR3 DNA: TGTGCCAGTCATCTAAGGACCTCACCCGGGGAGCTGTTTTTT; CDR3 protein: CASHLRTSPGELFF
clone size: -; D gene: TRBD2; V gene: TRBV18; J gene: TRBJ2-1; CDR3 DNA: TGTGCCAGCTCACCCACGTTAGCGGGAGGTCACAATGAGCAGTTCTTC; CDR3 protein: CASSPTLAGGHNEQFF